The 21 T cell receptor beta chains below come from one sample, sequenced in a study of blood T cell repertoires in COVID-19. Libraries were prepared by immunoSEQ multiplex PCR; TCRdb keeps only in-frame clonotypes and omits some of them. The table has about 530,000 clones, roughly nine tenths seen once. The specimen sequenced was peripheral blood. The receptors stem from a woman between 45 and 65 years old with COVID-19, enrolled during active disease.

The V gene is TRBV2, the J gene TRBJ2-1; 9 bases are shared with TRBD2. Germline V gene data show CDR1 as SNHLY and CDR2 as FYNNEI. The CDR3 runs 15 residues. Losses at the gene ends were 3 bases for V and 10 bases for J; bases not matched to a gene: 10. The CDR3 spells CASSDKASGASEQFF. The CDR3 nucleotides read TGTGCCAGCAGTGATAAGGCTAGCGGGGCCTCGGAGCAGTTCTTC.

The chain couples TRBV29-1 to TRBJ2-3, with 11 bases matching TRBD2. From germline, CDR1 is SQVTM and CDR2 ANQGSEA. Germline trimming cut 7 bases from V and 3 bases from J; bases unmatched to any gene: 12. The CDR3 totals 16 residues. CDR3 sequence: CSAAPTSGGLTDTQYF. The DNA for the CDR3 is TGCAGCGCCGCGCCCACTAGCGGGGGACTGACAGATACGCAGTATTTT.

The V call is TRBV27, the J call TRBJ1-5; D is unclear. CDR1 MNHEY and CDR2 SMNVEV come from the germline V gene (reference sequence). The CDR3 has 15 residues. Trimming removed 1 base from V and 3 bases from J, with 10 bases in between. The CDR3 is CASSLLSGNNQPQHF. The CDR3, as DNA: TGTGCCAGCAGTTTATTGTCAGGTAACAATCAGCCCCAGCATTTT.

V and J are TRBV3-1 (or the pseudogene TRBV3-2) and TRBJ1-2, with 9 bases matching TRBD1. The CDR3 extends over 17 amino acids. The ends lost 0 bases at V and 4 bases at J; junction bases unmatched: 9. Germline-derived CDR1 and CDR2 are LGHDT and YNNKEL (reference sequence). In nucleotides, the CDR3 is TGTGCCAGCAGCCAAGAGGAACGGACAGGGGCAACCTATGGCTACACCTTC. Translation gives CASSQEERTGATYGYTF.

The chain carries TRBV5-1 and TRBJ2-3; D might be TRBD1 (6 bases). The germline gives CDR1 SGHRS, CDR2 YFSETQ. The CDR3 runs to 14 residues. V was pared by 2 bases and J by 3 bases, with 10 bases between. The CDR3 nucleotides read TGCGCCAGCAGCTTACAAGGACAGACAGATACGCAGTATTTT. This sequence encodes CASSLQGQTDTQYF.

In nucleotides, the CDR3 is TGTGCCTGGACGGGACAGGGGTCGTTCTATGGCTACACCTTC. It is translated as CAWTGQGSFYGYTF. This chain uses TRBV30 with TRBJ1-2; the match to TRBD1 covers 10 bases. Per germline, CDR1 GTSNPN and CDR2 SVGIG (reference sequence). The junction had 6 bases not matched to a gene; V was cut back by 4 bases and J by 4 bases. This CDR3 comprises 14 residues.

V and J are TRBV19 and TRBJ1-2; 9 nucleotides agree with TRBD1. CDR1 LNHDA and CDR2 SQIVND come from the germline V gene (reference sequence). The CDR3 length is 20 residues. The V segment lost 2 bases and the J segment 6 bases; nucleotides outside the gene matches: 22. CDR3 sequence (DNA): TGTGCCAGTAGTATATCAACGTTCCGGGACAGGGTTAATTTCGGGGATGGCTACACCTTC. It yields the protein CASSISTFRDRVNFGDGYTF.

V is TRBV13 and J is TRBJ1-2; 7 nucleotides align to TRBD1. V shed 5 bases and J 3 bases; nucleotides not matched to a gene: 9. From germline, CDR1 is PRHDT and CDR2 FYEKMQ (reference sequence). The CDR3 consists of 15 residues. CDR3 nucleotides: TGTGCCAGCAGCCCAGACAGGGCGGTGTACTATGGCTACACCTTC. This gives the protein CASSPDRAVYYGYTF.

The rearrangement links TRBV5-4 to TRBJ2-7, with D possibly matching TRBD2 (6 bases). CDR3 length: 13 amino acids. V was pared by 5 bases and J by 4 bases, with 13 bases between. Germline V gene sequence: CDR1 SGHNT, CDR2 YYREEE (reference sequence). The CDR3 nucleotides read TGTGCCAGCAGTCCTGGAGGGGTTTACGAGCAGTACTTC. Its protein product is CASSPGGVYEQYF. The complete variable domain, with remaining parts taken from reference TRBV5-4 and TRBJ2-7, reads ETGVTQSPTHLIKTRGQQVTLRCSSQSGHNTVSWYQQALGQGPQFIFQYYREEENGRGNFPPRFSGLQFPNYSSELNVNALELDDSALYLCASSPGGVYEQYFGPGTRLTVT.

This rearrangement joins TRBV13 to TRBJ2-7; D may be TRBD1 (5 bases). The germline gives CDR1 PRHDT, CDR2 FYEKMQ (reference sequence). Between the trimmed V and J ends, which lost 0 bases and 0 bases, there was a span of 15 bases. This CDR3 region has 17 residues. CDR3: CASSLGRSDSSSYEQYF. The CDR3 nucleotides are TGTGCCAGCAGCTTAGGCAGGTCTGACAGTAGCTCCTACGAGCAGTACTTC.

V gene TRBV20-1 combines with J gene TRBJ1-1, with D unclear. The germline V and J ends were trimmed by 3 bases and 1 base, with 15 bases remaining between them. CDR3 length equals 15 residues. The germline V gene encodes CDR1 DFQATT and CDR2 SNEGSKA (reference sequence). The CDR3 loop reads CSASSLQEGNTEAFF. CDR3 coding DNA: TGCAGTGCTAGTTCTCTTCAGGAGGGGAACACTGAAGCTTTCTTT.

This clone has a handful of counts. The rearrangement uses TRBV19 and TRBJ1-5, with D perhaps matching TRBD1 (6 bases). The germline V gene encodes CDR1 LNHDA and CDR2 SQIVND (reference sequence). The CDR3 has 16 residues. V lost 7 bases and J 8 bases, leaving 24 bases between the germline ends. In DNA, the CDR3 is TGTGCCAGTAATACCCCACAGGGTCGGGGAATAGAGCCCCAGCATTTT. Encoded protein: CASNTPQGRGIEPQHF.

This clone was seen a few times. The same CDR3 is also encoded by other DNA sequences in this sample. The genes are TRBV7-9 and TRBJ1-1; D is unresolved. This CDR3 has 12 residues. V lost 3 bases to trimming and J lost 3 bases, with 5 bases between them. Germline CDR1 SEHNR, CDR2 FQNEAQ (reference sequence). The chain's CDR3 is CASSFGDTEAFF. CDR3 nucleotides: TGTGCCAGCAGCTTCGGAGACACTGAAGCTTTCTTT.

A few counts support this clone. The J gene is TRBJ1-1, the V gene TRBV2; D remains ambiguous. The CDR3 spans 13 residues. Germline V CDR1 and CDR2: SNHLY, FYNNEI. Between the trimmed V and J ends, which lost 4 bases and 0 bases, there was a span of 6 bases. The CDR3 DNA reads as TGTGCCAGCAGTGGGGAGGTGAACACTGAAGCTTTCTTT. Translating it yields CASSGEVNTEAFF. The full variable domain, in which reference TRBV2 and TRBJ1-1 provide the parts outside the CDR3, is EPEVTQTPSHQVTQMGQEVILRCVPISNHLYFYWYRQILGQKVEFLVSFYNNEISEKSEIFDDQFSVERPDGSNFTLKIRSTKLEDSAMYFCASSGEVNTEAFFGQGTRLTVV.

The chain carries TRBV6-2 or TRBV6-3 and TRBJ1-1, with a weak D call TRBD1 (6 bases). With 4 bases removed from V and 1 base from J, the gap between germline ends came to 13 bases. This CDR3 region has 15 residues. Germline loops: CDR1 MNHEY, CDR2 SVGEGT. For the CDR3, the DNA is TGTGCCAGCAGTTTCGGGGGGGCTGGGAACACTGAAGCTTTCTTT. It is translated as CASSFGGAGNTEAFF.

Concerning this clone: One end of the junction fails to match germline, which may point to a read error. This CDR3 is CASSQADRAPNGYTF. The CDR3, as DNA: TGTGCCAGCAGTCAAGCCGACAGGGCCCCGAATGGCTACACCTTC. The rearrangement uses TRBV6-1 and TRBJ1-2; 7 bases map to TRBD1. The CDR3 covers 15 residues. The germline gives CDR1 MNHNS, CDR2 SASEGT.

The chain has TRBV10-1 and TRBJ2-3; possible D gene TRBD1, 5 bases. Trimming shortened V by 0 bases and J by 10 bases, and 20 bases separated the two germline ends. There are 16 residues in the CDR3. The germline gives CDR1 WNHNN, CDR2 SYGVQD (reference sequence). The CDR3 DNA follows: TGCGCCAGCAGTGAGTCGAGAATAGGCCCCTTAGGGGCGCAGTATTTT. As protein: CASSESRIGPLGAQYF.

In nucleotides, the CDR3 is TGTGCCTGGATGGGGGGTTATAACTATGGCTACACCTTC. Translated: CAWMGGYNYGYTF. The chain is built from TRBV30 and TRBJ1-2; TRBD1 might be the D (5 bases). V gave up 4 bases and J gave up 1 base, with 10 bases separating them. The CDR3 runs 13 residues. Germline lookup yields CDR1 GTSNPN and CDR2 SVGIG (reference sequence).

The rearrangement uses TRBV5-6 and TRBJ2-7; a weak D match, TRBD1 (6 bases). Germline V gene lookup returns CDR1 SGHDT and CDR2 YYEEEE. Trimming removed 5 bases from V and 5 bases from J, with 20 bases in between. This CDR3 is 15 amino acids long. CDR3 bases: TGTGCCAGCAGGCAGTACGGCAGGGGAGACGACGAGCAGTACTTC. As protein: CASRQYGRGDDEQYF. The full variable domain, rest sourced from reference TRBV5-6 and TRBJ2-7, is DAGVTQSPTHLIKTRGQQVTLRCSPKSGHDTVSWYQQALGQGPQFIFQYYEEEERQRGNFPDRFSGHQFPNYSSELNVNALLLGDSALYLCASRQYGRGDDEQYFGPGTRLTVT.

The J gene is TRBJ1-6, the V gene TRBV4-1, with D possibly matching TRBD1 (5 bases). Germline V gene lookup returns CDR1 MGHRA and CDR2 YSYEKL. The CDR3 covers 17 residues. V lost 1 base and J lost 10, with 20 bases in between. In DNA, the CDR3 is TGCGCCAGCAGCCAAGGCGGGACCAGGGAGAGGGGCTCACCCCTCCACTTT. Translated, it gives CASSQGGTRERGSPLHF.

The gene calls are TRBV5-1 and TRBJ2-1; the D gene is possibly TRBD2 (5 bases). The ends were cut back, 2 bases at V and 6 bases at J, with 15 bases in the middle. Germline CDR1 is SGHRS and CDR2 is YFSETQ. This CDR3 spans 15 amino acids. The CDR3 region is CASSLQRDLVNEQFF. The CDR3 nucleotides are TGCGCCAGCAGCTTACAGAGGGATTTGGTCAATGAGCAGTTCTTC.